Sequencing of this T cell receptor beta chain was carried out in a study of early T cells in non-severe SARS-CoV-2 infection. About the research overall: Sequencing input comprised bulk RNA from unsorted whole blood; chain pairing was not available. Study results and caveats: Anti-spike CD8 responses were favored in VDJdb matching, and private and CD4 specificities were missed.

The CDR3 contains 15 residues. Germline V gene data show CDR1 as MNHNS and CDR2 as SASEGT. Attachment of unique molecular identifiers was made to individual cDNA molecules. TCRdb called the 5' RACE reads again in MiXCR, with one record for every CDR3 protein. Of 64,000 or so distinct CDR3 sequences in the sample, about 11% were seen once. About this clonotype itself: Its antigen remains unidentified. The germline gene is not matched at one end of the junction; a read error may be the cause.

This TCR was sampled from an adult who was a healthcare worker with PCR-confirmed SARS-CoV-2 infection or an uninfected control (not recorded which). Source: whole blood, taken at baseline. J is TRBJ2-7 and V is TRBV6-1; D call uncertain. In nucleotides, the CDR3 is TGTGTCAGCACCGAAAGAGACGTAAGCTCCTACGAGCAGTACTTC. Translated: CVSTERDVSSYEQYF.